This T cell receptor beta chain was sequenced in a study of blood T cell repertoires in COVID-19. Across the study: Some COVID-19 samples were acute and others convalescent; all came from the United States, Italy and Spain.

Measured with immunoSEQ multiplex PCR; TCRdb has only the in-frame clones, and not every one. Here the sample spans approximately 240,000 clones, about 89% being singletons. This CDR3 has 16 residues. Trimming pared 3 bases from V and 6 bases from J, leaving 17 bases between. Germline V CDR1 and CDR2: SGHAT, FQDESV (reference sequence). Sequenced: PBMCs or T cells enriched from blood (not recorded which). The chain recombines TRBV11-1 with TRBJ2-2; D may be TRBD2 (6 bases). This TCR was sampled from a woman younger than 35 who had recovered from COVID-19. CDR3 residues: CASSLQQTSSAGELFF. The CDR3 DNA reads TGTGCCAGCAGCTTGCAACAGACTAGTTCTGCCGGGGAGCTGTTTTTT. The whole variable domain, filled in from reference TRBV11-1 and TRBJ2-2, reads EAEVAQSPRYKITEKSQAVAFWCDPISGHATLYWYRQILGQGPELLVQFQDESVVDDSQLPKDRFSAERLKGVDSTLKIQPAELGDSAMYLCASSLQQTSSAGELFFGEGSRLTVL.